This T cell receptor beta chain was recovered during a study of T cells in Graves' hyperthyroidism and ophthalmopathy. Study-level findings and limits: Ophthalmopathy, which appeared later, was predicted by the model a median about 5.9 months before onset. Also found in blood were most expanded thyroid clonotypes above 0.001.

Uncontrolled infection, other autoimmune disease, pregnancy or lactation barred patients from enrollment. Every diagnosis used clinical symptoms, serum thyroxine and TRAb, thyroid ultrasound and orbital computed tomography. Worth noting for this clonotype: What it binds is not known.

In germline, CDR1 is DFQATT, CDR2 SNEGSKA (reference sequence). Trimming shortened V by 6 bases and J by 2 bases, and 4 bases separated the two germline ends. The CDR3 is 10 residues long. Researchers took RNA transcripts and amplified the TCR beta CDR3 regions from them. RT-PCR in the first round (using the HTBI primer set) targeted the TCR CDR3. TCRdb re-analysed the multiplex PCR reads in MiXCR, keeping a single row per CDR3 protein. The sample carries fewer than 650,000 distinct CDR3 sequences, approximately 49% recorded once. This chain uses TRBV20-1 with TRBJ1-2; D call uncertain. Specimen: peripheral blood or thyroid tissue (not recorded which). The clonotype comes from an adult woman with Graves' disease, either hyperthyroidism or ophthalmopathy (not recorded which). CDR3 in amino acids: CSATNYGYTF. CDR3 coding DNA: TGCAGTGCCACCAACTATGGCTACACCTTC.